The present entry profiles one T cell receptor (beta chain) with its context. These data are taken from a study of cytomegalovirus exposure and HLA in healthy donors. Both 60 Vbeta primers and 13 Jbeta primers went into the PCR. The data were produced by immunoSEQ multiplex PCR, yet TCRdb's version contains in-frame clones alone and is incomplete. The top ten clones hold about 2% of a sample with 150,000 to 200,000 clones, 85% of them seen once. Losses at the gene ends were 1 base for V and 8 bases for J; bases not matched to a gene: 12. The CDR3 spans 16 residues. Germline CDR1 reads SGHKS; CDR2 reads YYEKEE (reference sequence).

The clonotype comes from a man aged 18 to 30 in good health and CMV-seropositive. The chain is built from TRBV5-5 and TRBJ2-1; 7 nucleotides line up with TRBD2. Sequencing used PBMCs. DNA for the CDR3: TGTGCCAGCAGCTTGTGGGGAGGGGTCGGACGTCATGAGCAGTTCTTC. This gives the protein CASSLWGGVGRHEQFF.